These T cell receptor beta chains were read from a single sample in a study of blood T cells in healthy people across ages. TCRdb re-analysed the 5' RACE reads in MiXCR, keeping a single row per CDR3 protein. The sample shows about 770,000 distinct CDR3 sequences, roughly 44% of them seen only once. The sample was blood. These TCRs come from a man between 60 and 75 years old in good health. The CDR3 runs from the conserved cysteine through the conserved F or W. Fields, in order: D gene, clone size, V gene, J gene, CDR3 length, CDR3 protein, CDR3 DNA. A D gene is named only where the DNA matches it firmly. Not all rows give a size; the values are once, few, many and, for expanded clones, a class.

D gene: NA; clone size: few; V gene: TRBV2; J gene: TRBJ1-2; CDR3 length: 14; CDR3 protein: CASREGRPPYGYTF; CDR3 DNA: TGTGCCAGCAGAGAGGGACGCCCGCCCTATGGCTACACCTTC
D gene: NA; clone size: NA; V gene: TRBV3-1; J gene: TRBJ2-7; CDR3 length: 15; CDR3 protein: CASSQEAGGDYEQYF; CDR3 DNA: TGTGCCAGCAGCCAAGAAGCAGGGGGGGACTACGAGCAGTACTTC
D gene: NA; clone size: NA; V gene: TRBV12-3/TRBV12-4; J gene: TRBJ1-2; CDR3 length: 13; CDR3 protein: CASSFGQTYGYTF; CDR3 DNA: TGTGCCAGCAGTTTCGGTCAGACCTATGGCTACACCTTC
D gene: TRBD1; clone size: NA; V gene: TRBV10-3; J gene: TRBJ2-7; CDR3 length: 14; CDR3 protein: CAVSDRTGKDEQYF; CDR3 DNA: TGTGCCGTCAGTGATAGGACAGGGAAGGACGAGCAGTACTTC
D gene: NA; clone size: NA; V gene: TRBV9; J gene: TRBJ2-3; CDR3 length: 14; CDR3 protein: CASSVEGSTDTQYF; CDR3 DNA: TGTGCCAGCAGCGTAGAGGGTTCTACAGATACGCAGTATTTT
D gene: NA; clone size: NA; V gene: TRBV30; J gene: TRBJ1-2; CDR3 length: 13; CDR3 protein: CAWSVRDLYGYTF; CDR3 DNA: TGTGCCTGGAGTGTACGGGACCTCTATGGCTACACCTTC
D gene: NA; clone size: NA; V gene: TRBV7-9; J gene: TRBJ2-1; CDR3 length: 16; CDR3 protein: CASSPSWGASYNEQFF; CDR3 DNA: TGTGCCAGCAGCCCAAGTTGGGGAGCCTCCTACAATGAGCAGTTCTTC
D gene: NA; clone size: NA; V gene: TRBV6-1; J gene: TRBJ2-7; CDR3 length: 14; CDR3 protein: CASSGPGSHDEQYF; CDR3 DNA: TGTGCCAGCAGCGGCCCGGGGTCTCACGACGAGCAGTACTTC
D gene: NA; clone size: few; V gene: TRBV20-1; J gene: TRBJ2-5; CDR3 length: 15; CDR3 protein: CSARDFGRGDKTQYF; CDR3 DNA: TGCAGTGCTAGAGACTTCGGCAGGGGGGATAAGACCCAGTACTTC
D gene: TRBD2; clone size: NA; V gene: TRBV6-5; J gene: TRBJ2-4; CDR3 length: 13; CDR3 protein: CASSAGVRNIQYF; CDR3 DNA: TGTGCCAGCTCAGCGGGAGTTAGAAACATTCAGTACTTC
D gene: TRBD1; clone size: NA; V gene: TRBV6-1; J gene: TRBJ2-7; CDR3 length: 16; CDR3 protein: CASSEVGGQASREQYF; CDR3 DNA: TGTGCCAGCAGTGAAGTGGGTGGACAGGCATCCAGAGAGCAGTACTTC
D gene: TRBD1; clone size: NA; V gene: TRBV29-1; J gene: TRBJ2-1; CDR3 length: 14; CDR3 protein: CSDARTGYYNEQFF; CDR3 DNA: TGCAGCGACGCTCGGACAGGGTACTACAATGAGCAGTTCTTC
D gene: TRBD1; clone size: NA; V gene: TRBV12-3/TRBV12-4; J gene: TRBJ2-7; CDR3 length: 17; CDR3 protein: CASSLRGPGQGSYKQYF; CDR3 DNA: TGTGCCAGCAGTTTACGTGGGCCGGGACAGGGTTCCTACAAGCAGTACTTC
D gene: TRBD2; clone size: NA; V gene: TRBV3-1; J gene: TRBJ2-4; CDR3 length: 12; CDR3 protein: CASGTRTWEQYF; CDR3 DNA: TGTGCCAGCGGGACTAGGACCTGGGAGCAGTACTTC
D gene: TRBD2; clone size: NA; V gene: TRBV7-2; J gene: TRBJ2-7; CDR3 length: 16; CDR3 protein: CASSLVSRGGRGEQYF; CDR3 DNA: TGTGCCAGCAGCTTAGTTTCTCGGGGGGGCCGTGGCGAGCAGTACTTC
D gene: TRBD1; clone size: few; V gene: TRBV11-2; J gene: TRBJ2-3; CDR3 length: 17; CDR3 protein: CASSLLVGQGASDTQYF; CDR3 DNA: TGTGCCAGCAGCTTACTCGTAGGACAGGGGGCATCAGATACGCAGTATTTT
D gene: TRBD2; clone size: few; V gene: TRBV7-2; J gene: TRBJ2-7; CDR3 length: 17; CDR3 protein: CASSLKPSTSGSYEQYF; CDR3 DNA: TGTGCCAGCAGCTTGAAACCGTCTACTAGCGGCTCCTACGAGCAGTACTTC
D gene: TRBD1; clone size: NA; V gene: TRBV6-6; J gene: TRBJ1-6; CDR3 length: 14; CDR3 protein: CASRVTGVDSPLHF; CDR3 DNA: TGTGCCAGCAGGGTAACAGGGGTGGACTCACCCCTCCACTTT
D gene: NA; clone size: NA; V gene: TRBV3-1; J gene: TRBJ2-2; CDR3 length: 14; CDR3 protein: CASSQGFHAGELFF; CDR3 DNA: TGTGCCAGCAGCCAAGGATTTCACGCCGGGGAGCTGTTTTTT
D gene: NA; clone size: few; V gene: TRBV12-3/TRBV12-4; J gene: TRBJ2-7; CDR3 length: 12; CDR3 protein: CASSRDLIEQYF; CDR3 DNA: TGTGCCAGCAGTAGGGACCTCATCGAGCAGTACTTC
D gene: NA; clone size: NA; V gene: TRBV7-2; J gene: TRBJ2-7; CDR3 length: 15; CDR3 protein: CASSPTGGPTYEQYF; CDR3 DNA: TGTGCCAGCAGCCCCACAGGCGGACCCACCTACGAGCAGTACTTC
D gene: TRBD2; clone size: once; V gene: TRBV12-3/TRBV12-4; J gene: TRBJ2-1; CDR3 length: 15; CDR3 protein: CASSVTSGGRTEQFF; CDR3 DNA: TGTGCCAGCAGTGTGACTAGCGGGGGGCGCACGGAGCAGTTCTTC
D gene: NA; clone size: NA; V gene: TRBV18; J gene: TRBJ1-1; CDR3 length: 12; CDR3 protein: CASSPRTAEAFF; CDR3 DNA: TGTGCCAGCTCACCCAGGACAGCTGAAGCTTTCTTT
D gene: NA; clone size: few; V gene: TRBV12-3/TRBV12-4; J gene: TRBJ2-3; CDR3 length: 18; CDR3 protein: CASTLDLRGAWSADTQYF; CDR3 DNA: TGTGCCAGCACCCTGGACCTCCGGGGGGCTTGGAGCGCAGATACGCAGTATTTT
D gene: TRBD1; clone size: many; V gene: TRBV3-1; J gene: TRBJ1-1; CDR3 length: 14; CDR3 protein: CASSRGTASRGAFF; CDR3 DNA: TGTGCCAGCAGCCGAGGGACAGCCTCCCGGGGAGCTTTCTTT
D gene: NA; clone size: NA; V gene: TRBV25-1; J gene: TRBJ2-3; CDR3 length: 11; CDR3 protein: CASSLLEAQYF; CDR3 DNA: TGTGCCAGCAGTTTGTTGGAGGCGCAGTATTTT
D gene: NA; clone size: NA; V gene: TRBV6-1; J gene: TRBJ2-4; CDR3 length: 14; CDR3 protein: CASIRNWVENIQYF; CDR3 DNA: TGTGCCAGCATTAGAAATTGGGTTGAAAACATTCAGTACTTC
D gene: NA; clone size: few; V gene: TRBV4-3; J gene: TRBJ2-3; CDR3 length: 17; CDR3 protein: CASSPLVQGGGTDTQYF; CDR3 DNA: TGCGCCAGCAGCCCCCTCGTTCAGGGGGGCGGAACAGATACGCAGTATTTT
D gene: TRBD1; clone size: NA; V gene: TRBV30; J gene: TRBJ2-1; CDR3 length: 15; CDR3 protein: CAWADGQGLWNEQFF; CDR3 DNA: TGTGCCTGGGCCGATGGACAGGGGCTTTGGAATGAGCAGTTCTTC
D gene: NA; clone size: few; V gene: TRBV11-2; J gene: TRBJ2-1; CDR3 length: 16; CDR3 protein: CASSIRSGGQSNEQFF; CDR3 DNA: TGTGCCAGCAGCATAAGATCCGGGGGCCAATCCAATGAGCAGTTCTTC
D gene: NA; clone size: NA; V gene: TRBV28; J gene: TRBJ1-5; CDR3 length: 20; CDR3 protein: CASSLRLGTGDDYSNQPQHF; CDR3 DNA: TGTGCCAGCAGTTTACGTTTAGGGACCGGTGATGATTATAGCAATCAGCCCCAGCATTTT